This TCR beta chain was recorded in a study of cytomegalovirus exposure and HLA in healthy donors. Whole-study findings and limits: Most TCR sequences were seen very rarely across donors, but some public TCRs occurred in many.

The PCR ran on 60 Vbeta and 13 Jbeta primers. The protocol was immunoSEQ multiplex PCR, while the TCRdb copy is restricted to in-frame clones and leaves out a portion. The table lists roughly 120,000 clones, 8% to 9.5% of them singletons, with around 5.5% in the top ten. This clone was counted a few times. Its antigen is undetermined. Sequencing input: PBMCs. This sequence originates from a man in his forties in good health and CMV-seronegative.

For the CDR3, the DNA is TGCGCCAGCAGCCTAATAGGGGGCGGCGGAAACACCATATATTTT. As protein: CASSLIGGGGNTIYF. This chain connects TRBV5-1 to TRBJ1-3, with TRBD1 identical over 7 bases. The germline CDR1 and CDR2 sequences are SGHRS and YFSETQ. The CDR3 loop spans 15 amino acids. V shed 4 bases, J shed 4 bases, and the junction held 8 bases outside the gene matches.